The 15 T cell receptor beta chains reported below all come from one sample, sequenced in a study of glioma-infiltrating T cells. Using RNA template, CDR3s of TCR alpha and beta were amplified with iRepertoire arm-PCR. TCRdb re-called the multiplex PCR reads with MiXCR, one entry per CDR3 protein. Among about 400,000 distinct CDR3 sequences listed, about 40% were seen once. What was sequenced was glioma tissue, nonneoplastic brain tissue, or PBMCs (not recorded which). The receptors were sampled from a human donor with low-grade glioma or glioblastoma, undergoing nonglioma brain surgery, or in good health (not recorded which).

At least ten counts were recorded for this clonotype. The chain joins TRBV27 to TRBJ2-6; D may be TRBD1 (5 bases). The CDR3 is 16 residues long. The V gene's germline CDR1 is MNHEY and CDR2 SMNVEV (reference sequence). Trimming left V 6 bases short and J 4 bases short, with 16 bases between. CDR3 region: CASSPWGREGANVLTF. CDR3 nucleotides: TGTGCCAGCAGCCCTTGGGGCAGGGAAGGGGCCAACGTCCTGACTTTC.

The chain joins TRBV19 to TRBJ2-4; the match to TRBD2 covers 7 bases. V shed 3 bases and J 3 bases; nucleotides not matched to a gene: 8. Germline CDR1 is LNHDA and CDR2 is SQIVND (reference sequence). The CDR3 is made up of 16 amino acids. The CDR3 is CASSMGGGRVKNIQYF. The CDR3 DNA reads as TGTGCCAGTAGTATGGGGGGAGGGAGGGTCAAAAACATTCAGTACTTC.

Turning to this clonotype: No DNA is shown, since the ends of the CDR3 on it are uncertain; the CDR3 is the one TCRdb lists. This chain joins TRBV7-2 and TRBJ2-3; the D call TRBD1 from the table was never checked on the DNA. With termini counted, the CDR3 has 20 amino acids. Germline V lookup: CDR1 SGHTA, CDR2 FQGNSA. The CDR3 loop reads CASSFYICSDTPGITDTQYF.

The rearrangement uses TRBV5-6 and TRBJ2-7, with 8 bases matching TRBD2. The CDR3 sequence is 14 residues long. V was clipped by 2 bases and J by 2 bases; unmatched bases: 3. CDR1 is SGHDT and CDR2 is YYEEEE in the germline V gene. CDR3 sequence: CASSLLAVTYEQYF. CDR3 DNA: TGTGCCAGCAGCTTACTAGCGGTAACCTACGAGCAGTACTTC.

Notes on this clonotype: A much larger clone is a single base away; this may be a read error. The V gene is TRBV20-1, the J gene TRBJ2-7; perhaps D is TRBD1 or TRBD2 (7 bases each). The V and J ends lost 6 bases and 4 bases respectively, with 16 bases between them. This CDR3 is built from 13 residues. CDR1 is DFQATT and CDR2 is SNEGSKA in the germline V gene (reference sequence). CDR3 sequence reads: CSAIRGGRYEQYF. The CDR3 DNA reads as TGCAGTGCGATCAGGGGGGGTAGATACGAGCAGTACTTC.

This clonotype appeared a few times. The rearrangement links TRBV20-1 to TRBJ1-4; D gene uncertain. Deletions cut 3 bases from V and 5 bases from J, with 7 bases between. The CDR3 loop spans 12 amino acids. Germline loops: CDR1 DFQATT, CDR2 SNEGSKA (reference sequence). The CDR3 here is CSARLMNEKLFF. CDR3 DNA: TGCAGTGCTAGGCTTATGAATGAAAAACTGTTTTTT.

At least ten counts were recorded for this clonotype. The genes are TRBV20-1 and TRBJ2-7; D may be TRBD1 or TRBD2 (5 bases each). The CDR3 runs 14 residues. Germline V gene sequence: CDR1 DFQATT, CDR2 SNEGSKA (reference sequence). V lost 3 bases, J lost 4 bases, and 16 bases lay in between. CDR3 sequence reads: CSASSSRELYEQYF. The DNA of the CDR3 is TGCAGTGCTAGCAGTAGCAGGGAGCTATACGAGCAGTACTTC.

This clonotype was observed at least ten times. The V and J genes are TRBV27 and TRBJ2-7, with TRBD2 as a possible D gene (7 bases). CDR1 is MNHEY, CDR2 SMNVEV, per germline (reference sequence). The CDR3 covers 14 residues. Trimming shortened V by 4 bases and J by 6 bases, and 16 bases separated the two germline ends. The CDR3 DNA sequence: TGTGCCAGCAGTTGGGGAGGGGGGCGGTCCGAGCAGTACTTC. Its translation: CASSWGGGRSEQYF.

The V and J genes are TRBV2 and TRBJ2-7; D gene uncertain. V was shortened by 2 bases and J by 2 bases, with 13 bases between the two germline ends. Germline V gene data show CDR1 as SNHLY and CDR2 as FYNNEI. This CDR3 region has 15 residues. In nucleotides, the CDR3 is TGTGCCAGCAGTGAAACACCGGACCGAGCCTACGAGCAGTACTTC. Its translation: CASSETPDRAYEQYF.

This clonotype was seen a few times. The V call is TRBV4-3, the J call TRBJ2-7; D not certain. Per the germline V gene, CDR1 is LGHNA and CDR2 is YSLEER. V was trimmed by 1 base and J by 3 bases, leaving 16 bases between them. The CDR3 is made up of 16 amino acids. The CDR3 loop is CASSQALKGLGYEQYF. The CDR3 bases are TGCGCCAGCAGCCAAGCTCTGAAGGGTCTCGGCTACGAGCAGTACTTC.

The chain's CDR3 is CASSQEALAGFTDTQYF. The CDR3 coding sequence is TGCGCCAGCAGCCAAGAAGCCCTAGCGGGCTTCACAGATACGCAGTATTTT. V usage is TRBV4-1 and J usage is TRBJ2-3; 8 bases are a match to TRBD2. V dropped 0 bases and J dropped 2; count of bases not matched to a gene: 7. The CDR3 loop spans 17 amino acids. The V gene's germline CDR1 is MGHRA and CDR2 YSYEKL.

This clonotype was found once. V gene TRBV15 combines with J gene TRBJ2-1; TRBD2 matches at 7 bases. The CDR3 spans 15 residues. J was trimmed by 10 bases and V by 0 bases; bases with no gene match: 9. Germline loops: CDR1 LNHNV, CDR2 YYDKDF (reference sequence). CDR3 nucleotide sequence: TGTGCCACCAGCAGAGATATGATTAGCGGGCGGGAGCAGTTCTTC. It specifies CATSRDMISGREQFF.

Regarding this clonotype: A much larger clonotype is one base distant, so this may be a read error. The chain links TRBV25-1 to TRBJ2-1; 10 bases are a match to TRBD2. The germline CDR1 and CDR2 sequences are MGHDK and SYGVNS. This CDR3 comprises 14 residues. CDR3 sequence: CAGSNSGRVNEQFF. Here the CDR3 DNA reads TGTGCCGGCAGTAACAGCGGGAGGGTCAATGAGCAGTTCTTC.

This clonotype was counted at least ten times. This sequence joins TRBV15 and TRBJ2-3; either TRBD1 or TRBD2 may fit D (5 bases each). This CDR3 region has 13 residues. Germline loops: CDR1 LNHNV, CDR2 YYDKDF (reference sequence). The V end lost 7 bases, the J end lost 4 bases, and 12 bases lay between the germline ends. CDR3 nucleotides: TGTGCCACCACCAGGGACCCCGCAGATACGCAGTATTTT. It encodes CATTRDPADTQYF.

CDR3 DNA: TGTGCCAGCAGCTCGTTGAAGGGGGGCCCTTACGAGCAGTACTTC. This sequence encodes CASSSLKGGPYEQYF. The chain employs TRBV6-1 and TRBJ2-7; perhaps D is TRBD1 or TRBD2 (6 bases each). Trimming pared 6 bases from V and 4 bases from J, leaving 19 bases between. The germline V gene encodes CDR1 MNHNS and CDR2 SASEGT. The CDR3 extends over 15 amino acids.